This T cell receptor (beta chain) appears in the sequencing data of a study of breast tumors, draining lymph nodes, adjacent tissues (dated by TCRdb to the mid-2010s). At the level of the whole study: TCR beta repertoires were compared across tumor, adjacent nontumor tissue and axillary lymph nodes obtained from breast cancer patients. In human breast cancer, the study set out to evaluate how tumor, surrounding tissue and draining lymph node repertoires relate to one another and whether T cells may move between these sites. What the authors observed across the whole study: Tumor and nontumor tissue repertoires were significantly more similar in luminal-like than in basal-like breast cancer. The data were considered consistent with the idea that most tumor T cells come from the lymph node and then expand in tumor tissue. Rather than being directly demonstrated, the conclusion that tumor T cells originate in lymph nodes was presented as consistent with a hypothesis. Tumor T-cell repertoires showed less diversity than lymph node repertoires and more diversity than nontumor tissue repertoires, and tumor T-cell repertoires showed preferential V and J gene usage.

Only one count was recorded for this clonotype. No antigen is known for it. No base qualities exist here, and no much larger clone lies one base off it. A single read offers scant evidence. Sequenced using an Illumina HiSeq 2000. Multiplex PCR amplification was used to generate the TCR beta chain libraries. The amplified TCR beta chain products were analyzed by high-throughput sequencing. TCRdb reanalyzed the raw reads on its own, using fastp at Q25 for trimming and MiXCR for clone calling, and kept in-frame beta chains. Rows merge per CDR3 protein into single entries with the most common DNA and genes. The sample table contains 25,000 or so distinct CDR3 sequences; only one count was recorded for 60% to 75% of them. Jointly, the top ten make up around 22% of the sample. The adjacent samples were made up of nontumor breast tissue that surrounded the tumor. Taken from the germline V gene, the CDR1 and CDR2 loops are SGHVS and FQNEAQ. The V end gives up 3 bases and the J end 4 bases, leaving 9 bases in the junction not matched to a gene. The CDR3 sequence holds 16 residues, the cysteine and phenylalanine included. The read is trimmed to its CDR3 DNA, 48 bases read in frame from base 1.

This receptor was identified in a female donor with breast cancer. Some clones in this sample may be carry-over from other donors' samples. The V and J genes are TRBV7-8 and TRBJ1-5; 7 nucleotides in the junction match TRBD1. Sequenced input: tumor-adjacent breast tissue. The CDR3 protein: CASSLSGQRLNQPQHF. The DNA reads TGTGCCAGCAGCTTGTCGGGACAGAGATTGAATCAGCCCCAGCATTTT.